Following are 16 T cell receptor beta chains from one sample sequenced in a study of cytomegalovirus exposure and HLA in healthy donors. Clones were read by immunoSEQ multiplex PCR, and TCRdb kept only the in-frame ones, dropping some. The sample contains around 160,000 clones, approximately 88% of which appear only once. Sequencing was carried out using PBMCs. The receptors stem from a man aged 30-40 years in good health and CMV-seropositive.

The J gene is TRBJ2-7, the V gene TRBV9; 12 positions agree with TRBD1. From germline, CDR1 is SGDLS and CDR2 YYNGEE. V dropped 4 bases and J dropped 3; count of bases not matched to a gene: 5. CDR3 length: 15 residues. In nucleotides, the CDR3 is TGTGCCAGCAGCCCCGGGACAGGGGGCCTCTACGAGCAGTACTTC. This gives the protein CASSPGTGGLYEQYF.

The genes are TRBV11-3 and TRBJ2-2, with 10 bases identical to TRBD2. The CDR3 length is 16 residues. Trimming took 5 bases from V and 2 from J; bases not matched to a gene: 5. Germline V lookup: CDR1 SGHNT, CDR2 YENEEA. DNA for the CDR3: TGTGCCAGCAGCCAAAGCGGGAGGGGAAACACCGGGGAGCTGTTTTTT. Translation gives CASSQSGRGNTGELFF.

The chain employs TRBV11-2 and TRBJ1-4; D may be TRBD1 (5 bases). The CDR3 length is 12 residues. Trimming left V 5 bases short and J 12 bases short, with 13 bases between. The germline CDR1 and CDR2 sequences are SGHAT and FQNNGV. The CDR3 region has the DNA TGTGCCAGCAGCCGATCACAGGTGGAACTGTTTTTT. It specifies CASSRSQVELFF.

The rearrangement links TRBV5-1 to TRBJ2-3, with TRBD2 matching 8 bases. The J segment lost 2 bases and the V segment lost 0 bases, leaving 17 bases of the junction unmatched. Germline assignment: CDR1 SGHRS and CDR2 YFSETQ. The CDR3 consists of 20 residues. Written as DNA, the CDR3 is TGCGCCAGCAGCTTGGTCAGCGGGGGACCCCCCGAGCAAGCCACAGATACGCAGTATTTT. It yields the protein CASSLVSGGPPEQATDTQYF. Filled out from reference TRBV5-1 and TRBJ2-3, the complete variable domain reads KAGVTQTPRYLIKTRGQQVTLSCSPISGHRSVSWYQQTPGQGLQFLFEYFSETQRNKGNFPGRFSGRQFSNSRSEMNVSTLELGDSALYLCASSLVSGGPPEQATDTQYFGPGTRLTVL.

This clone was picked up a small number of times. The chain is built from TRBV7-2 and TRBJ1-1, with D unclear. The CDR3 length is 14 residues. Germline V gene sequence: CDR1 SGHTA, CDR2 FQGNSA. V was pared by 5 bases and J by 5 bases, with 15 bases between. CDR3 region: CASSLTGLRTEAFF. CDR3 DNA: TGTGCCAGCAGCCTCACGGGTCTTCGAACTGAAGCTTTCTTT.

This sequence joins TRBV19 and TRBJ2-7; 7 positions match TRBD1. The CDR3 is made up of 15 amino acids. The trim removed 3 bases at V and 4 bases at J, leaving 9 bases unmatched. The germline CDR1 and CDR2 sequences are LNHDA and SQIVND (reference sequence). CDR3 sequence reads: CASSIWAGGRYEQYF. CDR3 in DNA: TGTGCCAGTAGTATTTGGGCAGGGGGTAGGTACGAGCAGTACTTC.

The chain combines TRBV28 with TRBJ2-7; 8 positions agree with TRBD1. In germline, CDR1 is MDHEN, CDR2 SYDVKM. V lost 3 bases and J lost 1; bases outside the gene matches: 8. The CDR3 loop spans 16 amino acids. The CDR3 spells CASSFRLRGPSYEQYF. The DNA of the CDR3 is TGTGCCAGCAGTTTTCGCCTCAGGGGGCCGTCCTACGAGCAGTACTTC. Together with reference TRBV28 and TRBJ2-7, the CDR3 gives the full variable domain: DVKVTQSSRYLVKRTGEKVFLECVQDMDHENMFWYRQDPGLGLRLIYFSYDVKMKEKGDIPEGYSVSREKKERFSLILESASTNQTSMYLCASSFRLRGPSYEQYFGPGTRLTVT.

The V call is TRBV9, the J call TRBJ2-7; TRBD1 aligns across 9 bases. The CDR3 extends over 14 amino acids. The V gene's germline CDR1 is SGDLS and CDR2 YYNGEE. V trimming: 0 bases; J trimming: 5 bases; junction bases outside the gene matches: 3. CDR3 coding DNA: TGTGCCAGCAGCGTAGGGGACAGGGCCCACGAGCAGTACTTC. It specifies CASSVGDRAHEQYF.

The rearrangement links TRBV28 to TRBJ2-1; 7 bases agree with TRBD1. The CDR3 is 16 residues long. V lost 6 bases to trimming and J lost 8 bases; unmatched junction nucleotides: 16. Germline CDR1 is MDHEN and CDR2 is SYDVKM. The CDR3, as DNA: TGTGCCAGCAGCTACCTGAGAGGACAGGTGATCGATGAGCAGTTCTTC. Protein: CASSYLRGQVIDEQFF.

In its sample, this clone was seen many times. This sequence joins TRBV18 and TRBJ1-5, with 9 bases lining up with TRBD1. CDR3 length: 15 residues. The junction had 8 bases not matched to a gene; V was cut back by 4 bases and J by 7 bases. Germline CDR1 and CDR2: KGHSH and LQKENI. The CDR3 nucleotides read TGTGCCAGCTCACAACGACAGGGGGGAAGGCAGCCCCAGCATTTT. Its translation is CASSQRQGGRQPQHF.

The chain links TRBV28 to TRBJ2-2, with 13 positions matching TRBD2. The CDR3 has 16 amino acids. V trimming: 5 bases; J trimming: 8 bases; junction bases outside the gene matches: 8. Germline CDR1 and CDR2: MDHEN and SYDVKM. In nucleotides, the CDR3 is TGTGCCAGCAGTCTCCCGGGACTAGCGGGACTAGGGGAGCTGTTTTTT. Amino acid sequence: CASSLPGLAGLGELFF.

The chain carries TRBV11-2 and TRBJ2-2; the D gene is possibly TRBD2 (5 bases). Trimming took off 1 base at V and 0 bases at J, with 6 bases between the two ends. The CDR3 has 15 amino acids. CDR1 and CDR2 (germline): SGHAT, FQNNGV. CDR3 DNA: TGTGCCAGCAGCTTAGGGACTCCGAACACCGGGGAGCTGTTTTTT. Encoded protein: CASSLGTPNTGELFF.

The chain employs TRBV5-1 and TRBJ2-7; TRBD2 matches 13 bases. From germline, CDR1 is SGHRS and CDR2 YFSETQ. With 4 bases clipped from V and 2 bases from J, the junction kept 3 bases outside the gene matches. The CDR3 has 15 amino acids. CDR3 loop: CASSIGLAGAYEQYF. CDR3 nucleotide sequence: TGCGCCAGCAGCATAGGACTAGCGGGAGCCTACGAGCAGTACTTC.

The V call is TRBV9, the J call TRBJ1-4, with D possibly being TRBD1 (6 bases). This CDR3 region has 15 residues. V shed 3 bases and J shed 5 bases, with 14 bases lying between them. CDR1 is SGDLS, CDR2 YYNGEE, per germline. This CDR3 is CASSAREGENEKLFF. The CDR3 DNA reads as TGTGCCAGCAGCGCCCGGGAGGGGGAAAATGAAAAACTGTTTTTT.

This clone was seen just once. The chain combines TRBV27 with TRBJ1-1; 7 bases map to TRBD1. Germline loops: CDR1 MNHEY, CDR2 SMNVEV (reference sequence). The V and J ends lost 3 bases and 1 base, in that order; junction bases with no gene match: 5. The CDR3 sequence is 15 residues long. The CDR3 sequence: CASSFSGQANTEAFF. The CDR3 region has the DNA TGTGCCAGCAGTTTCTCCGGACAGGCGAACACTGAAGCTTTCTTT.

Comment on this clone: A read error may explain this, as a much larger clone is one base away. The CDR3 DNA reads TGTGCCAGCAGCGGGGGGATCTACGAGCAGTACTTC. Residues: CASSGGIYEQYF. The J gene is TRBJ2-7, the V gene TRBV6-5, with 7 bases matching TRBD2. Germline-derived CDR1 and CDR2 are MNHEY and SVGAGI. CDR3 length equals 12 residues. The trim removed 6 bases at V and 3 bases at J, leaving 2 bases unmatched.